This TCR beta chain is drawn from a study of blood T cell repertoires in COVID-19. Study context: The United States, Italy and Spain were the sources of the acute and convalescent COVID-19 samples. In each case, the material was cDNA or gDNA derived from T cells, B-cell-depleted T cells, or PBMCs.

Original methodology: Estimated nucleated cell counts came from reference gene primer amplification. Method: immunoSEQ multiplex PCR; TCRdb's copy keeps in-frame clones and lacks some. V and J calls and clone size are as listed in that table; D and trimming were resolved from the DNA. The sample contains approximately 500,000 clones, about 88% of which appear only once. The sample consisted of peripheral blood. The receptor comes from a woman aged 45-59 years with COVID-19, enrolled during active disease.

CDR3 loop: CASTGTAKAKNIQYF. The CDR3 DNA is TGTGCCAGCACAGGGACAGCAAAGGCCAAAAACATTCAGTACTTC. The rearrangement links TRBV28 to TRBJ2-4, with 7 positions matching TRBD1. Germline V CDR1 and CDR2: MDHEN, SYDVKM. The CDR3 covers 15 residues. V was clipped by 7 bases and J by 1 base; unmatched bases: 7.